Reported below is one T cell receptor beta chain. Authors' data handling: Counts of nucleated cells, estimated from reference gene primer amplification, were obtained. The protocol was immunoSEQ multiplex PCR, while the TCRdb copy is restricted to in-frame clones and leaves out a portion. Clone size and V and J calls were adopted from that table, with D and trimming inferred from the DNA. Among more than 90,000 clones listed, about 92% were seen once. This sample is part of a study of blood T cell repertoires in COVID-19. Study summary: Acute and convalescent COVID-19 specimens originated in the United States, Italy and Spain. PBMCs, B-cell-depleted T cells, or T cells were the source of the cDNA or gDNA that made up the material.

V dropped 0 bases and J dropped 6 bases, with 6 bases sitting between them. This CDR3 spans 13 amino acids. Per germline, CDR1 LNHNV and CDR2 YYDKDF (reference sequence). The sequenced sample was peripheral blood. The chain has TRBV15 and TRBJ2-4; no clear D. This TCR was sampled from a man aged 45-65 years with active COVID-19. The CDR3 DNA reads as TGTGCCACCAGCAGAGAGGGCCTAAACATTCAGTACTTC. It translates to CATSREGLNIQYF. Full variable domain (outside the CDR3, taken from reference TRBV15 and TRBJ2-4): DAMVIQNPRYQVTQFGKPVTLSCSQTLNHNVMYWYQQKSSQAPKLLFHYYDKDFNNEADTPDNFQSRRPNTSFCFLDIRSPGLGDTAMYLCATSREGLNIQYFGAGTRLSVL.